This is a list of T cell receptor beta chains from one sample in a study. TCRdb passed the 5' RACE reads through MiXCR, listing each CDR3 protein once. The sample shows just over 60,000 distinct CDR3 sequences, around 30% of them seen only once. The sequenced sample consisted of tumor-infiltrating naive CD4+ T cells sorted from the breast tumor. The receptors shown here come from a female donor with breast cancer. Both conserved end residues are part of each CDR3. A D gene is named only where the DNA matches it firmly. Size values are once, few and many counts, or a class for expanded clones, and some rows have none.

>TRBV4-1|TRBJ1-1|NA|NA
TGCGCCAGCAGCCAAGAGTACAGGGTCACTGAAGCTTTCTTT
CASSQEYRVTEAFF
>TRBV7-9|TRBJ1-2|TRBD1|NA
TGTGCCAGCAGCGCCGGGACAGGCCTCTTCTATGGCTACACCTTC
CASSAGTGLFYGYTF
>TRBV13|TRBJ2-7|TRBD2|medium-sized
TGTGCCAGCAGCCCCGGGGGGTACGAGCAGTACTTC
CASSPGGYEQYF
>TRBV5-4|TRBJ1-1|TRBD1|few
TGTGCCAGCAGCATCAGGGGGCGCGTCACTGAAGCTTTCTTT
CASSIRGRVTEAFF
>TRBV28|TRBJ1-6|TRBD1|NA
TGTGCCAGTACAAGGACGGGGACAGGGGGTAATTCACCCCTCCACTTT
CASTRTGTGGNSPLHF
>TRBV6-5|TRBJ2-1|NA|few
TGTGCCAGCAGTTACGAGGACCGGGACCCGTGGTTCTTC
CASSYEDRDPWFF
>TRBV3-1|TRBJ2-2|NA|NA
TGTGCCAGCAGCCAAGCGCGTCCCGGGGAGCTGTTTTTT
CASSQARPGELFF
>TRBV2|TRBJ2-2|TRBD1|many
TGTGCCAGCTCAGAACAGGGGGTCTTCGGGGAGCTGTTTTTT
CASSEQGVFGELFF
>TRBV18|TRBJ1-1|NA|few
TGTGCCAGCTCACCCCCGGACAGAAGGACTGAAGCTTTCTTT
CASSPPDRRTEAFF
>TRBV20-1|TRBJ2-7|NA|few
TGCAGTGCACCCAACCCGGGACGGAGCTCCTACGAGCAGTACTTC
CSAPNPGRSSYEQYF
>TRBV4-3|TRBJ2-2|TRBD2|NA
TGCGCCAGCAGCGGGGCGGGAGGGGCCGGGGAGCTGTTTTTT
CASSGAGGAGELFF
>TRBV7-8|TRBJ1-6|NA|NA
TGTGCCAGCAGCTCCGGGGGGATAAATTCACCCCTCCACTTT
CASSSGGINSPLHF
>TRBV7-2|TRBJ2-5|NA|few
TGTGCCAGCAGCTTCAACCCAGGACAAGAGACCCAGTACTTC
CASSFNPGQETQYF
>TRBV20-1|TRBJ2-2|NA|many
TGCAGTGCTAGAGATCCTCTAGCGAGGAACACCGGGGAGCTGTTTTTT
CSARDPLARNTGELFF
>TRBV29-1|TRBJ2-7|TRBD2|NA
TGCAGCGTTAAAACGGCTAGCGGCCCCTACGAGCAGTACTTC
CSVKTASGPYEQYF
>TRBV5-1|TRBJ2-7|TRBD2|few
TGCGCCAGCAGCTTGGGAGGCGGGACTAGCATCCACGAGCAGTACTTC
CASSLGGGTSIHEQYF
>TRBV29-1|TRBJ1-1|NA|few
TGCAGCGTTGTGACAGATGGAACTGAAGCTTTCTTT
CSVVTDGTEAFF